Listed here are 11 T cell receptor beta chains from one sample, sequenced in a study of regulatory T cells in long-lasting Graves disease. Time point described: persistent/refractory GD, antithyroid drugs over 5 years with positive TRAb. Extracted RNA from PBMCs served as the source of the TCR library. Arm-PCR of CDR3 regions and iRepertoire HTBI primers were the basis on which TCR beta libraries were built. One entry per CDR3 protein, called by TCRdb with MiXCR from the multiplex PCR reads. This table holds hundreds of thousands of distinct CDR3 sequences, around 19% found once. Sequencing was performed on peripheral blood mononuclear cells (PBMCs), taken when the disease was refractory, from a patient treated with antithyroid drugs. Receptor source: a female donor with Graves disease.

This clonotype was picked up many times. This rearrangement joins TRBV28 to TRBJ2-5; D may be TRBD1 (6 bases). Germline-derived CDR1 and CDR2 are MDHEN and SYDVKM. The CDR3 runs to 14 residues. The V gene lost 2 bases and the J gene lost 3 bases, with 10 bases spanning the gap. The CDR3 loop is CASSLDWTEETQYF. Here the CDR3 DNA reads TGTGCCAGCAGTTTAGACTGGACAGAAGAGACCCAGTACTTC.

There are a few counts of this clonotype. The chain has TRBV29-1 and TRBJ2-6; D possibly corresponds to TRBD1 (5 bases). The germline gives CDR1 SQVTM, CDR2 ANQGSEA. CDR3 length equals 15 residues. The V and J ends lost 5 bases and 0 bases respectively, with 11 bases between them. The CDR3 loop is CSVTDRSSGANVLTF. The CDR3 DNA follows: TGCAGCGTTACCGACAGAAGCTCTGGGGCCAACGTCCTGACTTTC.

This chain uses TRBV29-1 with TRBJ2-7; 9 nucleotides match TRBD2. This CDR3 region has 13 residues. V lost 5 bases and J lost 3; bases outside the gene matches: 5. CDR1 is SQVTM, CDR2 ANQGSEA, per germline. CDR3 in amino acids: CSVLTSGDYEQYF. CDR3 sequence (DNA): TGCAGCGTTCTGACTAGCGGAGACTACGAGCAGTACTTC.

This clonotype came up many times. The DNA of the CDR3 is TGTGCCAGCAGTGGCGTTTCTGGAAACACCATATATTTT. Translating it yields CASSGVSGNTIYF. The chain is built from TRBV2 and TRBJ1-3; D uncertain. In germline, CDR1 is SNHLY, CDR2 FYNNEI. The V end lost 4 bases, the J end lost 1 base, and 5 bases lay between the germline ends. CDR3 size: 13 residues.

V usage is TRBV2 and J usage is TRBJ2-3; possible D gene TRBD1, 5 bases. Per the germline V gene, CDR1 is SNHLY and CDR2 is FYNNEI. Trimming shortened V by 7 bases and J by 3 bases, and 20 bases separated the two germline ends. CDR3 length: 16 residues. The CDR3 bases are TGTGCCAGCAAAAATAGGGTTGGGGCGGAAACAGATACGCAGTATTTT. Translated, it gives CASKNRVGAETDTQYF.

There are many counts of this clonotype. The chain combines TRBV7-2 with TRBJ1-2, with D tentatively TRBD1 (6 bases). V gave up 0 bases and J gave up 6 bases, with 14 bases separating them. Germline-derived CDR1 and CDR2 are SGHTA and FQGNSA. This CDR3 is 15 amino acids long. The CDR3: CASSLALGGAHGYTF. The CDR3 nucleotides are TGTGCCAGCAGCTTAGCGTTAGGGGGGGCCCATGGCTACACCTTC.

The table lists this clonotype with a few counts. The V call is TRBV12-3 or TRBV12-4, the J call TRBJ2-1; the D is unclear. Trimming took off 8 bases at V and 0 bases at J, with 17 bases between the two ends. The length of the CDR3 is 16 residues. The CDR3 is CASSLGRRSSYNEQFF. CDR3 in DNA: TGTGCCAGCTCCTTAGGGCGGCGGAGCTCCTACAATGAGCAGTTCTTC.

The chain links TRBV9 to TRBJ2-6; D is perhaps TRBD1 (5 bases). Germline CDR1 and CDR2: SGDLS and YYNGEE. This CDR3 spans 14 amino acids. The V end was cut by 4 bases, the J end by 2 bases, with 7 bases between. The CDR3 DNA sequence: TGTGCCAGCAGCCAGGGCCCTGGGGCCAACGTCCTGACTTTC. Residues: CASSQGPGANVLTF.

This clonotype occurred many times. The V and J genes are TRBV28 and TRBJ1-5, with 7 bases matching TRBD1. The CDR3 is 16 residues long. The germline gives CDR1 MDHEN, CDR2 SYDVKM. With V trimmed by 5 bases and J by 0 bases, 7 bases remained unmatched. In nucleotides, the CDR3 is TGTGCCAGCAGTCGGAACAGGGGACCTAGCAATCAGCCCCAGCATTTT. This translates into CASSRNRGPSNQPQHF.

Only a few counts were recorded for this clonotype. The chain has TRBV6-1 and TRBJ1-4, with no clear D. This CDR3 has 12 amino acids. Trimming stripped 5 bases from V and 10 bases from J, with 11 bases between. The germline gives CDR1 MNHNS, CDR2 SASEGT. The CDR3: CASSPEHGKLFF. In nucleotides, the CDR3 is TGTGCCAGCAGTCCTGAACACGGAAAACTGTTTTTT.

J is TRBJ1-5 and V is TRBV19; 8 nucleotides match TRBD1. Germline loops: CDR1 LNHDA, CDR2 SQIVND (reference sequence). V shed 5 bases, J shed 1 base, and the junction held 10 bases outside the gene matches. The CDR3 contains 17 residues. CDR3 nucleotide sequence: TGTGCCAGTAGTGGGGCGACAGGGGCGAGGAGCAATCAGCCCCAGCATTTT. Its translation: CASSGATGARSNQPQHF. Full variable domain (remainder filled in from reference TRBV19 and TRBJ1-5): DGGITQSPKYLFRKEGQNVTLSCEQNLNHDAMYWYRQDPGQGLRLIYYSQIVNDFQKGDIAEGYSVSREKKESFPLTVTSAQKNPTAFYLCASSGATGARSNQPQHFGDGTRLSIL.